The rows below give T cell receptor beta chains drawn from one sample of a study of shared clonotypes between healthy human individuals. Only in-frame clones appear in the TCRdb table, and some are missing; sequencing was by immunoSEQ multiplex PCR. The data show some 1.1 million clones, with roughly 80% seen just once and roughly 0.9% held by the top ten. Sequencing was done on a sample of memory CD4+ T cells from PBMCs. The receptors stem from a man aged 18 to 29 in good health. Some clones in this sample may be carry-over from other donors' samples. The CDR3 runs from the conserved cysteine through the conserved F or W. A D gene is named only where the DNA matches it firmly. Some rows have no size entry. The others give once, few or many, or a class for an expanded clone.

D gene: NA
V gene: TRBV18
clone size: NA
CDR3 length: 15
J gene: TRBJ1-4
CDR3 DNA: TGTGCCAGCTCACCCTTGGACAAGATGAATGAAAGACTGTTTTTT
CDR3 protein: CASSPLDKMNERLFF

D gene: TRBD1
V gene: TRBV28
clone size: NA
CDR3 length: 18
J gene: TRBJ2-5
CDR3 DNA: TGTGCCAGCAGTTTATGGGATCTCCGGGACAGGGGTCGAGAGACCCAGTACTTC
CDR3 protein: CASSLWDLRDRGRETQYF

D gene: TRBD1
V gene: TRBV2
clone size: NA
CDR3 length: 16
J gene: TRBJ2-2
CDR3 DNA: TGTGCCAGCAGTAGACAGGGGGTTTCGAACACCGGGGAGCTGTTTTTT
CDR3 protein: CASSRQGVSNTGELFF

D gene: NA
V gene: TRBV4-1
clone size: few
CDR3 length: 14
J gene: TRBJ1-1
CDR3 DNA: TGCGCCAGCTCCAATCCCTTTAGGGGCACTGAAGCTTTCTTT
CDR3 protein: CASSNPFRGTEAFF

D gene: TRBD2
V gene: TRBV19
clone size: NA
CDR3 length: 16
J gene: TRBJ2-3
CDR3 DNA: TGTGCCAGTAGCAACCCTAGCGGGAGCGAAACAGATACGCAGTATTTT
CDR3 protein: CASSNPSGSETDTQYF

D gene: NA
V gene: TRBV6-1
clone size: NA
CDR3 length: 15
J gene: TRBJ1-5
CDR3 DNA: TGTGCCAGCACCACTGGACTGGCGGGCAATCAGCCCCAGCATTTT
CDR3 protein: CASTTGLAGNQPQHF

D gene: TRBD1
V gene: TRBV10-3
clone size: NA
CDR3 length: 14
J gene: TRBJ1-2
CDR3 DNA: TGTGCCATCAGTGAGTCGTACAGGGGGCTCGGCTACACCTTC
CDR3 protein: CAISESYRGLGYTF

D gene: TRBD1
V gene: TRBV2
clone size: NA
CDR3 length: 15
J gene: TRBJ1-1
CDR3 DNA: TGTGCCAGCAGCCCAAGGGGGCTAAAATTCACTGAAGCTTTCTTT
CDR3 protein: CASSPRGLKFTEAFF

D gene: TRBD1
V gene: TRBV6-1
clone size: NA
CDR3 length: 15
J gene: TRBJ2-4
CDR3 DNA: TGTGCCAGCAGTGGGGACAGGGGGTCCAAAAACATTCAGTACTTC
CDR3 protein: CASSGDRGSKNIQYF

D gene: NA
V gene: TRBV11-1
clone size: NA
CDR3 length: 15
J gene: TRBJ2-7
CDR3 DNA: TGTGCCAGCAGCTTAGACAGGGCGTTTTCCTACGAGCAGTACTTC
CDR3 protein: CASSLDRAFSYEQYF

D gene: TRBD1
V gene: TRBV4-2
clone size: once
CDR3 length: 15
J gene: TRBJ2-5
CDR3 DNA: TGTGCCAGCAGCCAAGAAACGACAGGGGCAGAGACCCAGTACTTC
CDR3 protein: CASSQETTGAETQYF

D gene: TRBD1
V gene: TRBV30
clone size: NA
CDR3 length: 13
J gene: TRBJ2-5
CDR3 DNA: TGTGCCTGGGGGACAGGTAGCCAAGAGACCCAGTACTTC
CDR3 protein: CAWGTGSQETQYF

D gene: NA
V gene: TRBV12-1
clone size: NA
CDR3 length: 13
J gene: TRBJ2-7
CDR3 DNA: TGTGCCAGCAGCTCCCGCATCTCCTACGAGCAGTACTTC
CDR3 protein: CASSSRISYEQYF